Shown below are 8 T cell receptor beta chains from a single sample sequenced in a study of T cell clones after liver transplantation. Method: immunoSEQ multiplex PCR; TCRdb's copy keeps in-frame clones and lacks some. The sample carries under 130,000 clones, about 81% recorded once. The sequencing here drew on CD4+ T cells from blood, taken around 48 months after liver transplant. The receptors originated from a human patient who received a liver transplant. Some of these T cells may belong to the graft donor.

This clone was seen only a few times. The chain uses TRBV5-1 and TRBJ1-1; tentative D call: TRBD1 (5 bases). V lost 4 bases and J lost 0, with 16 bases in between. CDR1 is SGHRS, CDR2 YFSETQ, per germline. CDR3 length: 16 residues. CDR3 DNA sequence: TGCGCCAGCAGCGCCGGAGGGCTACAGGTGAACACTGAAGCTTTCTTT. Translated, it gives CASSAGGLQVNTEAFF.

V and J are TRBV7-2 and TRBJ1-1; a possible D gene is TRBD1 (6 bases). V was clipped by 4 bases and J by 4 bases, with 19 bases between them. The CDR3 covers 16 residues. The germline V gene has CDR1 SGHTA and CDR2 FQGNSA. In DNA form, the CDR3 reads TGTGCCAGCAGCTCAAGAGGGGGGTCGGGGAGCACTGAAGCTTTCTTT. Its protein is CASSSRGGSGSTEAFF. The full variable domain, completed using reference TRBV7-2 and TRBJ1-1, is GAGVSQSPSNKVTEKGKDVELRCDPISGHTALYWYRQSLGQGLEFLIYFQGNSAPDKSGLPSDRFSAERTGGSVSTLTIQRTQQEDSAVYLCASSSRGGSGSTEAFFGQGTRLTVV.

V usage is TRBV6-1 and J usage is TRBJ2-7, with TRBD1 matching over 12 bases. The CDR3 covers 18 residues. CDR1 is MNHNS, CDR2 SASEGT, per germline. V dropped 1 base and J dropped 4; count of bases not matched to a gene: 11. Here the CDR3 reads CASSEVISGDRGPYEQYF. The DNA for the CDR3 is TGTGCCAGCAGTGAAGTAATCTCTGGGGACAGGGGGCCTTACGAGCAGTACTTC.

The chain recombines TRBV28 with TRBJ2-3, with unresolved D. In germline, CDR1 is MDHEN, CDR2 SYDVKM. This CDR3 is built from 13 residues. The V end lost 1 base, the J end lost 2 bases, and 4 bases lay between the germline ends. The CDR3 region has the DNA TGTGCCAGCAGTTTATTGATCACAGATACGCAGTATTTT. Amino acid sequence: CASSLLITDTQYF.

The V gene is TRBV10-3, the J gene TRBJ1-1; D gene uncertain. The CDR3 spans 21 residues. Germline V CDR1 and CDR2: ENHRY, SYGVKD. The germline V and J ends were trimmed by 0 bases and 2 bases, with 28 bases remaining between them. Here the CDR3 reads CAISESPSYLRLAGINTEAFF. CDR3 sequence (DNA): TGTGCCATCAGTGAGTCCCCCTCCTATCTTCGGTTAGCGGGGATTAACACTGAAGCTTTCTTT.

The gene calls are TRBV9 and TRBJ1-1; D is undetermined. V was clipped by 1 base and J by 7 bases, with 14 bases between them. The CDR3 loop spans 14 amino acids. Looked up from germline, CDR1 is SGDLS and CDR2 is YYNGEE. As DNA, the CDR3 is TGTGCCAGCAGCGTATTCCCCGGGGTTAGTGAAGCTTTCTTT. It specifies CASSVFPGVSEAFF.

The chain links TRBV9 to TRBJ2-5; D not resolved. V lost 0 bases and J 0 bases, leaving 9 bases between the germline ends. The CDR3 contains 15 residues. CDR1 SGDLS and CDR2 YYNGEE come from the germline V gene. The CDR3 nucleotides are TGTGCCAGCAGCGTAGGCGTCGGACACCAAGAGACCCAGTACTTC. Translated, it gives CASSVGVGHQETQYF. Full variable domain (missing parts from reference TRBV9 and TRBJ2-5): DSGVTQTPKHLITATGQRVTLRCSPRSGDLSVYWYQQSLDQGLQFLIQYYNGEERAKGNILERFSAQQFPDLHSELNLSSLELGDSALYFCASSVGVGHQETQYFGPGTRLLVL.

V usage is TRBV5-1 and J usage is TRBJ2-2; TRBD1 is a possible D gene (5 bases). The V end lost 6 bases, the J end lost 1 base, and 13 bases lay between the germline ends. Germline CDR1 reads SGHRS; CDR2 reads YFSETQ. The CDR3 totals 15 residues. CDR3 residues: CASTQGVGNTGELFF. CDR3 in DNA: TGCGCCAGCACCCAGGGTGTGGGGAACACCGGGGAGCTGTTTTTT. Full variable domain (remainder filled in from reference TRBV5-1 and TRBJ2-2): KAGVTQTPRYLIKTRGQQVTLSCSPISGHRSVSWYQQTPGQGLQFLFEYFSETQRNKGNFPGRFSGRQFSNSRSEMNVSTLELGDSALYLCASTQGVGNTGELFFGEGSRLTVL.